Included here is one T cell receptor (beta chain) sequence, with context. This entry is derived from a study of blood T cell repertoires in COVID-19. For the study at large: Spain, Italy and the United States supplied samples that represented acute and convalescent COVID-19.

Original processing methods: By means of reference gene primer amplification, nucleated cell counts were estimated. Assay used: immunoSEQ multiplex PCR; TCRdb lists only in-frame clones, some missing. Clone size and V and J calls were adopted from that table, with D and trimming inferred from the DNA. Of 230,000 or so clones in the sample, approximately 86% were seen once. Participants' own reports of clinical history determined their cohort assignment. The CDR3 spans 14 residues. Germline CDR1 SGHTA, CDR2 FQGNSA. V lost 5 bases and J 8 bases, leaving 15 bases between the germline ends. Sequencing input: PBMCs or T cells enriched from blood (not recorded which). The chain combines TRBV7-2 with TRBJ1-4; D is unclear. The sequence derives from a woman aged 50 to 65 with acute COVID-19. CDR3 sequence reads: CASSPVGVYEKLFF. The CDR3 DNA sequence: TGTGCCAGCAGCCCAGTCGGGGTATACGAAAAACTGTTTTTT.